The 13 T cell receptor beta chains below all came from one sample that was sequenced in a study of blood T cell repertoires in COVID-19. Using immunoSEQ multiplex PCR, the repertoire was profiled, and TCRdb retains in-frame clones only, with some absent. The sample consists of some 350,000 clones, approximately 84% of them appearing once. Specimen: PBMCs or T cells enriched from blood (not recorded which). Source of these receptors: a woman aged 30 to 39 who had recovered from COVID-19.

Only a few counts were recorded for this clone. This sequence joins TRBV2 and TRBJ1-1, with a tentative D call TRBD1 (5 bases). CDR1 and CDR2 from the germline V gene are SNHLY and FYNNEI. The CDR3 extends over 13 amino acids. With 3 bases removed from V and 11 bases from J, the gap between germline ends came to 16 bases. The CDR3 DNA reads as TGTGCCAGCAGTGAGGGGCAGGGTCGTAAGGCTTTCTTT. This gives the protein CASSEGQGRKAFF.

The chain is built from TRBV5-1 and TRBJ1-1, with D possibly being TRBD1 (5 bases). V was clipped by 8 bases and J by 1 base, with 6 bases between them. CDR1 SGHRS and CDR2 YFSETQ come from the germline V gene. This CDR3 has 11 residues. The CDR3 DNA sequence: TGCGCCAGAGACAGGAACACTGAAGCTTTCTTT. Protein: CARDRNTEAFF. The full variable domain, its missing parts supplied by reference TRBV5-1 and TRBJ1-1, is KAGVTQTPRYLIKTRGQQVTLSCSPISGHRSVSWYQQTPGQGLQFLFEYFSETQRNKGNFPGRFSGRQFSNSRSEMNVSTLELGDSALYLCARDRNTEAFFGQGTRLTVV.

On this clone itself: The sample holds other DNA sequences that translate to the same CDR3. The J gene is TRBJ2-5, the V gene TRBV27, with a weak D call TRBD1 (5 bases). The V gene's germline CDR1 is MNHEY and CDR2 SMNVEV (reference sequence). Trimming took 2 bases from V and 1 from J, leaving 5 bases between them. This CDR3 has 13 amino acids. CDR3 amino acids: CASSLRGQETQYF. The CDR3 DNA is TGTGCCAGCAGTTTAAGGGGCCAAGAGACCCAGTACTTC.

The chain uses TRBV5-6 and TRBJ2-2; 7 bases map to TRBD2. Trimming removed 4 bases from V and 6 bases from J; junction bases left unmatched: 9. The length of the CDR3 is 15 residues. CDR1 and CDR2 from the germline V gene are SGHDT and YYEEEE. The CDR3 DNA reads as TGTGCCAGCAGCCGGGACTATCCTAGGTCCGGGGAGCTGTTTTTT. Protein product: CASSRDYPRSGELFF.

The V call is TRBV9, the J call TRBJ1-2; 8 bases match TRBD1. J gave up 7 bases and V 3 bases, and 8 bases lay outside the gene matches. The CDR3 runs 14 residues. CDR1 and CDR2 from the germline V gene are SGDLS and YYNGEE. The CDR3 DNA reads as TGTGCCAGCAGCGCCCGGACAGGGCCCCCTGGCTACACCTTC. It specifies CASSARTGPPGYTF. The entire variable domain, with the rest obtained from reference TRBV9 and TRBJ1-2, is as follows: DSGVTQTPKHLITATGQRVTLRCSPRSGDLSVYWYQQSLDQGLQFLIQYYNGEERAKGNILERFSAQQFPDLHSELNLSSLELGDSALYFCASSARTGPPGYTFGSGTRLTVV.

V is TRBV7-3 and J is TRBJ2-1; TRBD2 matches 13 bases. V lost 5 bases to trimming and J lost 0 bases; unmatched junction nucleotides: 7. This CDR3 comprises 18 residues. The V gene's germline CDR1 is SGHTA and CDR2 FQGTGA. The CDR3 DNA follows: TGTGCCAGCAGCATCGGGACTAGCGGGGAGAGCTCCTACAATGAGCAGTTCTTC. It specifies CASSIGTSGESSYNEQFF.

The J gene is TRBJ2-3, the V gene TRBV2; TRBD2 aligns across 9 bases. This CDR3 is 15 amino acids long. Germline V CDR1 and CDR2: SNHLY, FYNNEI. Trimming cost V 5 bases and J 0 bases; bases outside gene matches: 3. CDR3 in DNA: TGTGCCAGCAGTAGCGGGAGGAAGAGCACAGATACGCAGTATTTT. Its translation: CASSSGRKSTDTQYF.

The chain is built from TRBV7-9 and TRBJ2-1, with D possibly matching TRBD2 (6 bases). Germline CDR1 and CDR2: SEHNR and FQNEAQ (reference sequence). This CDR3 is built from 16 residues. The V end lost 8 bases, the J end lost 6 bases, and 23 bases lay between the germline ends. The CDR3 nucleotides are TGTGCCAGCTCAATAACCGGGTCGCGGGGAACCAATGAGCAGTTCTTC. Residues: CASSITGSRGTNEQFF.

The chain couples TRBV6-5 to TRBJ2-7, with D perhaps matching TRBD1 (6 bases). Deletions cut 5 bases from V and 0 bases from J, with 11 bases between. The CDR3 spans 14 residues. The V gene's germline CDR1 is MNHEY and CDR2 SVGAGI. CDR3 DNA sequence: TGTGCCAGCAGTCAGACAGGCTTCTCCTACGAGCAGTACTTC. Protein sequence: CASSQTGFSYEQYF.

V and J are TRBV6-4 and TRBJ2-1, with no clear D. The CDR3 is 15 residues long. CDR1 MRHNA and CDR2 SNTAGT come from the germline V gene. Trimming left V 8 bases short and J 0 bases short, with 14 bases between. CDR3 residues: CASGVAVHSYNEQFF. The CDR3 nucleotides are TGTGCCAGCGGTGTGGCGGTACACTCCTACAATGAGCAGTTCTTC.

This clone has a single count. The V and J genes are TRBV2 and TRBJ2-7, with 10 bases identical to TRBD2. After removal of 6 bases from V and 4 bases from J, the junction contained 6 bases not matched to a gene. Germline-derived CDR1 and CDR2 are SNHLY and FYNNEI. This CDR3 has 14 residues. The CDR3 nucleotides are TGTGCCAGCAGCGCTAGCGGGAGCGTTTACGAGCAGTACTTC. Translated: CASSASGSVYEQYF.

V usage is TRBV6-2 or TRBV6-3 and J usage is TRBJ2-7; TRBD2 aligns across 12 bases. Germline lookup yields CDR1 MNHEY and CDR2 SVGEGT. Unmatched junction bases numbered 8, after V lost 7 bases and J lost 1 base. The CDR3 consists of 16 residues. CDR3 coding DNA: TGTGCCAGCATCCCGGGACTAGCGGGCCCATCCTACGAGCAGTACTTC. Translation gives CASIPGLAGPSYEQYF.

CDR3 region: CASSLTSGDGYTF. For the CDR3, the DNA is TGTGCCAGCAGTCTGACTTCGGGGGATGGCTACACCTTC. The chain is built from TRBV27 and TRBJ1-2, with D possibly matching TRBD1 (5 bases). CDR3 size: 13 residues. The germline gives CDR1 MNHEY, CDR2 SMNVEV (reference sequence). The V and J ends lost 5 bases and 6 bases respectively, with 13 bases between them.